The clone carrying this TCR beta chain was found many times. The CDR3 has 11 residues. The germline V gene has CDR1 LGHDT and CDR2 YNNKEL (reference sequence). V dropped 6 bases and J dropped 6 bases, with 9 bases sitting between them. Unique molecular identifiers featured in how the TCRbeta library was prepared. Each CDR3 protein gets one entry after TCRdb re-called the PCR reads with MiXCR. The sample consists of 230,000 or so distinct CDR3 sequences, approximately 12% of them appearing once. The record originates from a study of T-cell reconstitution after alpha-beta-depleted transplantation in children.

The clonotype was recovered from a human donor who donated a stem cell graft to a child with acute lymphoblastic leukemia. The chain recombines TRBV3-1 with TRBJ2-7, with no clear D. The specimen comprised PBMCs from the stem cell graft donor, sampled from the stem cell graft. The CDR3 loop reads CASSYLSEQYF. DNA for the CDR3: TGTGCCAGCAGTTACCTCTCCGAGCAGTACTTC.